Given below is one T cell receptor beta chain in context. TCRdb processed the 5' RACE reads anew with MiXCR; each CDR3 protein has one entry. The table records about 220,000 distinct CDR3 sequences, about 7.5% of them present only once. V shed 1 base, J shed 7 bases, and the junction held 8 bases outside the gene matches. There are 17 residues in the CDR3. CDR1 is SGHAT, CDR2 FQNNGV, per germline. These data are taken from a study of identical twins. Every one of the donors was a healthy Caucasian. The same sample was also studied in work on yellow fever vaccine responses in identical twins. From that study: A vaccine T cell response that seemed partly convergent and partly personalized was reported in twins.

The genes are TRBV11-2 and TRBJ2-1; TRBD1 matches 12 bases. Source material: memory (CD45RO+) T cells sorted from blood. The receptor was derived from a woman aged 18-29 years in good health. DNA of the CDR3: TGTGCCAGCAGCTTAGGTCCCGGGACAGGGGGCAGAAATGAGCAGTTCTTC. It specifies CASSLGPGTGGRNEQFF.